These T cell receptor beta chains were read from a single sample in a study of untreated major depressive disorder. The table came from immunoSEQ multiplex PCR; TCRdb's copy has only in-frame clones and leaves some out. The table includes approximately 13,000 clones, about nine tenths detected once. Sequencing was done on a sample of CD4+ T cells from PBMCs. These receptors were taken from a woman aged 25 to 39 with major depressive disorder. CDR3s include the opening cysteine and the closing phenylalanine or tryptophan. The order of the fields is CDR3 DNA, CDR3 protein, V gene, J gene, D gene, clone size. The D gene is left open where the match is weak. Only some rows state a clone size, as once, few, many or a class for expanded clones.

TGTGCCAGCAGTTACAGGGGAGAGACTGAAGCTTTCTTT	CASSYRGETEAFF	TRBV6-6	TRBJ1-1	.	.
TGCGCCAGCAGCCACCCCCTATCACGGGGAATCTATGGCTACACCTTC	CASSHPLSRGIYGYTF	TRBV4-1	TRBJ1-2	.	.
TGTGCCAGCAGGACGGAACTTTCCTACGAGCAGTACTTC	CASRTELSYEQYF	TRBV27	TRBJ2-7	.	.
TGTGCCAGCAGCTGGGGGACAGGTGGAGGAAACACCATATATTTT	CASSWGTGGGNTIYF	TRBV5-5	TRBJ1-3	TRBD1	.
TGTGCCAGCTCACCGGAAAGGGCTGGAAACACCATATATTTT	CASSPERAGNTIYF	TRBV18	TRBJ1-3	.	.
TGTGCCAGTAGTATAAGCCAGGGTACCAACTACGAGCAGTACTTC	CASSISQGTNYEQYF	TRBV19	TRBJ2-7	.	.
TGTGCCAGCAGCTTCAGGGGGACCTACGAGCAGTACTTC	CASSFRGTYEQYF	TRBV5-4	TRBJ2-7	TRBD1	.
TGTGCCACACAACAACGCGTCGTCAATCAGCCCCAGCATTTT	CATQQRVVNQPQHF	TRBV19	TRBJ1-5	.	few
TGTGCCACCAGCAGAGATCCAGGGGCAACTAATGAAAAACTGTTTTTT	CATSRDPGATNEKLFF	TRBV15	TRBJ1-4	.	once
TGTGCCAGCTCACCATTAGGGGGCGCGGCCCACGAGCAGTACTTC	CASSPLGGAAHEQYF	TRBV18	TRBJ2-7	TRBD1	.
TGTGCCAGCAGCTTCGGGCAGGGGGTTGAGACCCAGTACTTC	CASSFGQGVETQYF	TRBV5-6	TRBJ2-5	TRBD1	.
TGCGGAGGAACAGGGAAGTTCGGACAAGAGACCCAGTACTTC	CGGTGKFGQETQYF	TRBV29-1	TRBJ2-5	.	once
TGCGCCAGCAGAGATGTACAACAGGGTCCTTGGCAGTACTTC	CASRDVQQGPWQYF	TRBV10-2	TRBJ2-4	.	.
TGCGCCAGCAGCTTTCAGGGTCCGATCGATGGCTACACCTTC	CASSFQGPIDGYTF	TRBV5-1	TRBJ1-2	.	once
TGTGCCAGCAGCTTGACACTAGCCGGCACCGGGGAGCTGTTTTTT	CASSLTLAGTGELFF	TRBV5-4	TRBJ2-2	.	.
TGCGCCAGCAGCTTGTTTGGCGGCATTCGCACAGATACGCAGTATTTT	CASSLFGGIRTDTQYF	TRBV5-1	TRBJ2-3	.	.
TGTGCCAGCAGCGTATTGACAGAGAACACTGAAGCTTTCTTT	CASSVLTENTEAFF	TRBV7-9	TRBJ1-1	.	.
TGTGCCAGCAGCTCTCGACAGGATACAGATACGCAGTATTTT	CASSSRQDTDTQYF	TRBV11-3	TRBJ2-3	.	.
TGTGCCAGCAGCCAAGGACGCTATGGCTACACCTTC	CASSQGRYGYTF	TRBV14	TRBJ1-2	.	.
TGCAGTGCTAGTCCGGACACTGAAGCTTTCTTT	CSASPDTEAFF	TRBV20-1	TRBJ1-1	.	.
TGTGCCAGCAGCTTCGACGGGCTCTACGAGCAGTACTTC	CASSFDGLYEQYF	TRBV7-2	TRBJ2-7	.	once
TGTGCCAGCTCACCAGAGGTTAACTATGGCTACACCTTC	CASSPEVNYGYTF	TRBV18	TRBJ1-2	.	.
TGTGCCAGCAGCTTGATGAAGGAAGCGCAGTACTTC	CASSLMKEAQYF	TRBV5-6	TRBJ2-7	.	.
TGTGCCAGCAGCGTTTTAAAGGGGCAAATTCAAGAGACCCAGTACTTC	CASSVLKGQIQETQYF	TRBV6-6	TRBJ2-5	.	once
TGCGCCAGCAGCTGGGGGACAGCGAACACCGGGGAGCTGTTTTTT	CASSWGTANTGELFF	TRBV5-1	TRBJ2-2	TRBD1	.
TGCAGCGTTGAAGCGTATATTGGGCTACAGTATAGCAATCAGCCCCAGCATTTT	CSVEAYIGLQYSNQPQHF	TRBV29-1	TRBJ1-5	.	.
TGCGCCAGCAGCTTGGTTATTTCTACTGGGGAGCTGTTTTTT	CASSLVISTGELFF	TRBV5-1	TRBJ2-2	.	.
TGTGCCAGCAGTCGCGGGACACTTAACACTGAAGCTTTCTTT	CASSRGTLNTEAFF	TRBV6-6	TRBJ1-1	.	.
TGTGCCAGCAGCCTGGGGCAGTTCTATGGCTACACCTTC	CASSLGQFYGYTF	TRBV7-2	TRBJ1-2	.	once
TGTGCCAGCAGCTTAGAGTTCAGTCTGTCCTACGAGCAGTACTTC	CASSLEFSLSYEQYF	TRBV7-2	TRBJ2-7	.	.
TGTGCCAGTACCCCCGACGACAGGGTCCACGAGCAGTACTTC	CASTPDDRVHEQYF	TRBV19	TRBJ2-7	TRBD1	.
TGTGCCAGCAGCCAAGATTACGACCTTCAAGGGGGCACAGATACGCAGTATTTT	CASSQDYDLQGGTDTQYF	TRBV14	TRBJ2-3	.	.
TGTGCCAGCAGCTTTCGAACCTCGAGAGCTTTCTTT	CASSFRTSRAFF	TRBV5-4	TRBJ1-1	.	.
TGCGCCAGCAGCTCCGGACTAACTAGCACAGATACGCAGTATTTT	CASSSGLTSTDTQYF	TRBV5-1	TRBJ2-3	.	.
TGTGCCAGCAGTCCAGGGGACAGGCCGCACGAGCAGTACTTC	CASSPGDRPHEQYF	TRBV27	TRBJ2-7	TRBD1	.
TGTGCCACCGGGGGACTAGCGGGAGGGCCGGGCGAGCAGTACTTC	CATGGLAGGPGEQYF	TRBV2	TRBJ2-7	TRBD2	.
TGCGCCAGCAGCCAAGTGTGGGGGCCGTCAGCCGGGGAGCTGTTTTTT	CASSQVWGPSAGELFF	TRBV4-1	TRBJ2-2	.	.
TGTGCCAGCAGTTTATCCCCGGACAGGTTTGGCTACACCTTC	CASSLSPDRFGYTF	TRBV27	TRBJ1-2	TRBD1	.